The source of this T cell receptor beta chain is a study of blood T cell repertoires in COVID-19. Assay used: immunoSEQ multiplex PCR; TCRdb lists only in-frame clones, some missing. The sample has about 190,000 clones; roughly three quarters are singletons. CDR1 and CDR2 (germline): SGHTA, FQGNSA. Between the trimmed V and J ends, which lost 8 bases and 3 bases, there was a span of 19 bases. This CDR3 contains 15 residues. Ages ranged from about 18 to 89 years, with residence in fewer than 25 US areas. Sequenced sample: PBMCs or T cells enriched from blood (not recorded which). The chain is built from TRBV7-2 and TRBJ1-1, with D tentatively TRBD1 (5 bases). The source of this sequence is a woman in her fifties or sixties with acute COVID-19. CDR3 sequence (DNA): TGTGCCAGCGCCAAAATGGGGGGTATCGACACTGAAGCTTTCTTT. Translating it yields CASAKMGGIDTEAFF.